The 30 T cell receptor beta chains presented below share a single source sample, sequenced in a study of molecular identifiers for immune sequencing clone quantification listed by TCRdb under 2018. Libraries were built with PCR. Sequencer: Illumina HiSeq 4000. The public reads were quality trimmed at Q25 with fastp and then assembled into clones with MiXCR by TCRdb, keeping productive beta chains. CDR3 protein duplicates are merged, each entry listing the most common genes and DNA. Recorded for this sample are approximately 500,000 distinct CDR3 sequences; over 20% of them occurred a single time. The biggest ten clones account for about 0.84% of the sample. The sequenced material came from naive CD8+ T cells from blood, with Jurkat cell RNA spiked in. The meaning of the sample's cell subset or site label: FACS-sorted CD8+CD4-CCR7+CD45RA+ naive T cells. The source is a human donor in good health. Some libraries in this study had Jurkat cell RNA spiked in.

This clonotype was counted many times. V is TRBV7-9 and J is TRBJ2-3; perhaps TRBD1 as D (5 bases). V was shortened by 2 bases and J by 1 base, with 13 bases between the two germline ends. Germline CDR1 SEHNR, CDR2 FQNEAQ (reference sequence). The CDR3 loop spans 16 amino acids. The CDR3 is CASSLTTGVGTDTQYF. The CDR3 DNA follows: TGTGCCAGCAGCTTAACCACAGGCGTTGGCACAGATACGCAGTATTTT.

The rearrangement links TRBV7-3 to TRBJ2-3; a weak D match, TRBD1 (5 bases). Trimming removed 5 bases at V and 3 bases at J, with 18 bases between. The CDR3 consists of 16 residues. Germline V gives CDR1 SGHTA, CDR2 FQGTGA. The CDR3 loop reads CASSPVSQGRTDTQYF. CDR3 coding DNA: TGTGCCAGCAGCCCCGTTTCGCAGGGCAGGACAGATACGCAGTATTTT.

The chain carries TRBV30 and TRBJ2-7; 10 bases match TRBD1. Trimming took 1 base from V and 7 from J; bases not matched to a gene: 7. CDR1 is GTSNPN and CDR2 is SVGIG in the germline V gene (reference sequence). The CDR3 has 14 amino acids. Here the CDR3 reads CAWSGGQGEDEQYF. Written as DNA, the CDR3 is TGTGCCTGGAGTGGTGGACAGGGGGAGGATGAGCAGTACTTC.

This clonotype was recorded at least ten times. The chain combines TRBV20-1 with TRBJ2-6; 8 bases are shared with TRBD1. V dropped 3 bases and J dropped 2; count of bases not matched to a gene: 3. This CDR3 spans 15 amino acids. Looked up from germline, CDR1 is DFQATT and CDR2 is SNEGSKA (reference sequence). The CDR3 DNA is TGCAGTGCTAGGGGCAGGGGGCCTGGGGCCAACGTCCTGACTTTC. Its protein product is CSARGRGPGANVLTF.

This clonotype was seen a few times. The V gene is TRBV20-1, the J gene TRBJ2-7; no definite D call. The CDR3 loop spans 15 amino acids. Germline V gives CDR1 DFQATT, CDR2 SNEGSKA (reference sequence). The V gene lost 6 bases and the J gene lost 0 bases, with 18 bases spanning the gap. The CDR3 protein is CSAPIGPRSSYEQYF. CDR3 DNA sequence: TGCAGTGCCCCGATCGGTCCGAGGAGCTCCTACGAGCAGTACTTC.

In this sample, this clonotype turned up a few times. CDR3 protein: CASQLLDNQPQHF. CDR3 DNA sequence: TGTGCCAGCCAGTTACTGGACAATCAGCCCCAGCATTTT. The V and J genes are TRBV28 and TRBJ1-5; no clear D. CDR1 MDHEN and CDR2 SYDVKM come from the germline V gene. Deletions cut 8 bases from V and 3 bases from J, with 11 bases between. The CDR3 spans 13 residues. Full variable domain (outside the CDR3, taken from reference TRBV28 and TRBJ1-5): DVKVTQSSRYLVKRTGEKVFLECVQDMDHENMFWYRQDPGLGLRLIYFSYDVKMKEKGDIPEGYSVSREKKERFSLILESASTNQTSMYLCASQLLDNQPQHFGDGTRLSIL.

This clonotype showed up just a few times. CDR3 amino acids: CASSSRDTSTNEKLFF. CDR3 coding DNA: TGTGCCAGCAGCTCTCGGGACACATCAACTAATGAAAAACTGTTTTTT. The J gene is TRBJ1-4, the V gene TRBV7-9; possibly TRBD1 for D (6 bases). The CDR3 spans 16 residues. The ends were cut back, 4 bases at V and 0 bases at J, with 12 bases in the middle. Germline V gives CDR1 SEHNR, CDR2 FQNEAQ (reference sequence).

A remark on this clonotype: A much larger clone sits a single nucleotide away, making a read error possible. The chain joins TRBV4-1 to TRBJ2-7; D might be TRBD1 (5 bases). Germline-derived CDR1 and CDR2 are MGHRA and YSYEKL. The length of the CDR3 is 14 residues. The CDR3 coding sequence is TGCGCCAGCAGCCTAACAGACAGTGCCTACGAGCTGTACTTC. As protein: CASSLTDSAYELYF.

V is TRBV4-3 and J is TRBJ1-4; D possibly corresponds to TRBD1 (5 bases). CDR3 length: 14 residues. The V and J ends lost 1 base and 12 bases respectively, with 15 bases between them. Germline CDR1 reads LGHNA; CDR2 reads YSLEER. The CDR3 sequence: CASSQGLGEEELFF. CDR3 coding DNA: TGCGCCAGCAGCCAAGGGTTGGGGGAAGAAGAACTGTTTTTT.

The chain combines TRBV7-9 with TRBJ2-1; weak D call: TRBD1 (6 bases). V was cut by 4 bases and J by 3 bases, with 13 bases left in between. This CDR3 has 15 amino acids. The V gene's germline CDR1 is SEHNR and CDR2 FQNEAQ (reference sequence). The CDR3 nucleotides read TGTGCCAGCAGCTCTAGGACAGAAAACTACAATGAGCAGTTCTTC. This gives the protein CASSSRTENYNEQFF.

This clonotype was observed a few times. The CDR3: CASSQGGDGGSPQHF. CDR3 nucleotide sequence: TGTGCCAGCAGCCAAGGAGGAGACGGGGGGTCGCCCCAGCATTTT. This chain joins TRBV4-2 and TRBJ1-5, with D maybe TRBD1 (5 bases). Trimming shortened V by 1 base and J by 9 bases, and 16 bases separated the two germline ends. Germline V gene sequence: CDR1 LGHNA, CDR2 YNFKEQ. The CDR3 contains 15 residues.

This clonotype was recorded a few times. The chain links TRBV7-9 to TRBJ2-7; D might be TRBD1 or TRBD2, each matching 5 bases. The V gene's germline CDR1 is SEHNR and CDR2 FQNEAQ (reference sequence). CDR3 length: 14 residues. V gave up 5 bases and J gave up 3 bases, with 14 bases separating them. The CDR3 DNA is TGTGCCAGCAGCGGTGGGACGGTGAACTACGAGCAGTACTTC. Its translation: CASSGGTVNYEQYF.

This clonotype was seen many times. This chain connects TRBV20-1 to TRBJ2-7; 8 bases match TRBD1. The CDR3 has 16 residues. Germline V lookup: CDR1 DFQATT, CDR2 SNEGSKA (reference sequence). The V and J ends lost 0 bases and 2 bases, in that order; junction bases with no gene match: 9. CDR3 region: CSARDPQGAVPYEQYF. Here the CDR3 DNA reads TGCAGTGCTAGAGATCCCCAGGGGGCGGTCCCCTACGAGCAGTACTTC.

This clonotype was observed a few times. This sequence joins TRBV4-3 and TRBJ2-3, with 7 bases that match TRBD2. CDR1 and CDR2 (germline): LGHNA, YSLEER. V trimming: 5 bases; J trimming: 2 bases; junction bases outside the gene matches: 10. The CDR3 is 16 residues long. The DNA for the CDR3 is TGCGCCAGCAGCAGAAGACGGGGGGACGTCACAGATACGCAGTATTTT. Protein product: CASSRRRGDVTDTQYF.

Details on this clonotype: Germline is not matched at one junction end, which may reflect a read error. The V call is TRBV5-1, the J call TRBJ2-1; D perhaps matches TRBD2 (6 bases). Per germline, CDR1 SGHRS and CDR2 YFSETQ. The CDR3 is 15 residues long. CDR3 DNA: TGCGCCAGCAGCGTAGACCGGGACTCCTACAATGAGCAGTCCTTC. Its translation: CASSVDRDSYNEQSF.

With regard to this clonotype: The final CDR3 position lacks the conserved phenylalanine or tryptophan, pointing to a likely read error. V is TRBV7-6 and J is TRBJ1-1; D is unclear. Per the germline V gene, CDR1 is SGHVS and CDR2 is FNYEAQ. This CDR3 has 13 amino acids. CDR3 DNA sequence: TGTGCTAGCAGCTTGAGTCTGAACACTGAAGCTTTCTCT. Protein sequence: CASSLSLNTEAFS.

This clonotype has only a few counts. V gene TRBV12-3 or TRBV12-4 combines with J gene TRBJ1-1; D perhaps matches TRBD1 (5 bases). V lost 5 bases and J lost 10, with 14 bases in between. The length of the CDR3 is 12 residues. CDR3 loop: CASSTPRGGAFF. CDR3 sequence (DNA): TGTGCCAGCAGTACCCCTCGGGGGGGAGCTTTCTTT.

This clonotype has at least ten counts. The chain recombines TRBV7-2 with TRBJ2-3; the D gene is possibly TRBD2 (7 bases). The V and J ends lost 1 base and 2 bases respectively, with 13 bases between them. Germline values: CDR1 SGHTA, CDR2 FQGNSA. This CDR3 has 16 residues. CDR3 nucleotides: TGTGCCAGCAGCTTAGGGAGGCGGGGGCTCACAGATACGCAGTATTTT. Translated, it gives CASSLGRRGLTDTQYF.

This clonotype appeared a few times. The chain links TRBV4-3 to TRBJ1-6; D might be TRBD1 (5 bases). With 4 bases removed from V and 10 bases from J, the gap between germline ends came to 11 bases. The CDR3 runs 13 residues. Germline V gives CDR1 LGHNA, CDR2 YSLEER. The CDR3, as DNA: TGCGCCAGCAGCCCGGGACCGTCGTCACCCCTCCACTTT. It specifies CASSPGPSSPLHF.

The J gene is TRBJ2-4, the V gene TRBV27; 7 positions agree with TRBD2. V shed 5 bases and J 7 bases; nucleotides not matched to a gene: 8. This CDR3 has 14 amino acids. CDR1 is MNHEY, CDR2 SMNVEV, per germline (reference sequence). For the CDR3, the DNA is TGTGCCAGCAGTACGGGAGGTCGGAGGAACATTCAGTACTTC. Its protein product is CASSTGGRRNIQYF.

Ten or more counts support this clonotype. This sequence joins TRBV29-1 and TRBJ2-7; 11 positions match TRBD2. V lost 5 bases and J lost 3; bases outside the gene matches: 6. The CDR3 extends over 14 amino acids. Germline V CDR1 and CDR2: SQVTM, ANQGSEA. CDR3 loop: CSVNTGTSGYEQYF. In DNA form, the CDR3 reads TGCAGCGTTAACACCGGGACTAGCGGCTACGAGCAGTACTTC.

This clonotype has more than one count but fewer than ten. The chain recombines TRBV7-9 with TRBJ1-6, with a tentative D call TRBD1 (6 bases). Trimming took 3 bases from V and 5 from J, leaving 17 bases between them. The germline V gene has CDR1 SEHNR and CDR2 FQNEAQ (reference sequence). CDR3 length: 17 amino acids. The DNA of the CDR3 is TGTGCCAGCAGCTTTTCAGGGGAGGGGACACATAATTCACCCCTCCACTTT. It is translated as CASSFSGEGTHNSPLHF. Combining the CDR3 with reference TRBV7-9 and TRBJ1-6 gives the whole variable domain DTGVSQNPRHKITKRGQNVTFRCDPISEHNRLYWYRQTLGQGPEFLTYFQNEAQLEKSRLLSDRFSAERPKGSFSTLEIQRTEQGDSAMYLCASSFSGEGTHNSPLHFGNGTRLTVT.

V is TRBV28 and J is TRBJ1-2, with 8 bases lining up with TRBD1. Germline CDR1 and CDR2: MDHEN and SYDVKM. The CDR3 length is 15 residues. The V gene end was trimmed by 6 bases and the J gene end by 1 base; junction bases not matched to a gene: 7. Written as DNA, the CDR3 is TGTGCCAGCAGCCAAGAGGACAGGGATAACTATGGCTACACCTTC. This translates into CASSQEDRDNYGYTF.

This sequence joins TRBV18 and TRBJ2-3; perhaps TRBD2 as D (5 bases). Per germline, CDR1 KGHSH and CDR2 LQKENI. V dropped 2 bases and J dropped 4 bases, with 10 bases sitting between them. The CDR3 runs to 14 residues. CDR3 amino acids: CASSPSGVSDTQYF. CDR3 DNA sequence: TGTGCCAGCTCACCATCCGGGGTTTCAGATACGCAGTATTTT.

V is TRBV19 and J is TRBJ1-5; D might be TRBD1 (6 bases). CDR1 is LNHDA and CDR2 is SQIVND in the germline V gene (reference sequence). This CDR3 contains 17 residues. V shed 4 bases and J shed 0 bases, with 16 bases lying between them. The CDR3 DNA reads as TGTGCCAGTAGTACGCGGACAGAGGAATATAGCAATCAGCCCCAGCATTTT. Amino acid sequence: CASSTRTEEYSNQPQHF.

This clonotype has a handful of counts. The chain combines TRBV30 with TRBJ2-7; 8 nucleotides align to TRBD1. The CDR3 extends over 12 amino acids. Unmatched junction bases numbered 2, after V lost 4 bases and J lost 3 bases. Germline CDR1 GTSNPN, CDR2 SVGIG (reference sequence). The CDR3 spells CAWTTGGYEQYF. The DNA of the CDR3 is TGTGCCTGGACCACAGGGGGCTACGAGCAGTACTTC.

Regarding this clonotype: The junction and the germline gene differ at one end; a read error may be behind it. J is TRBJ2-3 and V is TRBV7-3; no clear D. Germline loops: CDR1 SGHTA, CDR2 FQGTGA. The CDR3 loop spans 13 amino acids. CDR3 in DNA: TGTGCCGGCAGCCCCTCCGTCCCAGATACGCAGTATTTT. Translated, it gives CAGSPSVPDTQYF.

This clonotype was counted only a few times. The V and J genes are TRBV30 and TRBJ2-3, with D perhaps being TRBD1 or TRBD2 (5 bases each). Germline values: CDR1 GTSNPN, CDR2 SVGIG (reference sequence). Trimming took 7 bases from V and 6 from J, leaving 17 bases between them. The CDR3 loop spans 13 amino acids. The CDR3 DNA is TGTGCCTCCAGGGTTGGGTGGGGGGATACGCAGTATTTT. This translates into CASRVGWGDTQYF.

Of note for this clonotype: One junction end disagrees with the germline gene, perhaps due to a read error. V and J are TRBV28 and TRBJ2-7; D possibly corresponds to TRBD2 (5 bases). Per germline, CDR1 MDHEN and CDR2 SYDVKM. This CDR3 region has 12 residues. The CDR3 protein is CASNLGSHEQYF. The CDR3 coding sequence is TGTGCCAGCAATTTAGGGAGTCACGAGCAGTACTTC.

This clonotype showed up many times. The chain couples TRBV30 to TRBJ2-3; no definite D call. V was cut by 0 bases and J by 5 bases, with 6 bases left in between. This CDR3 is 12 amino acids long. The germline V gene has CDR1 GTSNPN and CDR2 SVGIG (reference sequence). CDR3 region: CAWSVLGDTQYF. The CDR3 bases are TGTGCCTGGAGTGTACTTGGAGATACGCAGTATTTT.